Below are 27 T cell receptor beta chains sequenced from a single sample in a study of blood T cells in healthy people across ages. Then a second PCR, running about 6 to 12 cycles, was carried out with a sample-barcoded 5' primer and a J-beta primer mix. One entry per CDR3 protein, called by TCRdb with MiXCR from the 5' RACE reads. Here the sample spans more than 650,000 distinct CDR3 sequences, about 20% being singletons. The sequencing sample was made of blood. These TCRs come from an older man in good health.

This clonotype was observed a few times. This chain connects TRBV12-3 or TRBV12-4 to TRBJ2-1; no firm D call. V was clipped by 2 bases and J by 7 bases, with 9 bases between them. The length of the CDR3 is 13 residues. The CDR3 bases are TGTGCCAGCAGTTTAACGCCGGCTAATGAGCAGTTCTTC. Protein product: CASSLTPANEQFF.

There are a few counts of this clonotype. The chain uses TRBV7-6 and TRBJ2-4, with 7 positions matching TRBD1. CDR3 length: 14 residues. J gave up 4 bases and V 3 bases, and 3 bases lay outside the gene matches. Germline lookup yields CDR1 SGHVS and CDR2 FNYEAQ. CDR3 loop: CASSLGQQKNIQYF. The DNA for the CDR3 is TGTGCCAGCAGCTTGGGACAGCAAAAAAACATTCAGTACTTC.

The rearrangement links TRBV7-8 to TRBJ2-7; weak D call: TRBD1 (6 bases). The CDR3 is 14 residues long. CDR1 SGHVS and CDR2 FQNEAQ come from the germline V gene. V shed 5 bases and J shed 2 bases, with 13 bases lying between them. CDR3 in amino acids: CASSLGQLPYEQYF. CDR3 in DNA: TGTGCCAGCAGCCTCGGACAGCTACCCTACGAGCAGTACTTC.

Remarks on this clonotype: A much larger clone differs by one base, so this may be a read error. Here the CDR3 DNA reads TGTGCCAGCAGACCCGGGACAACAGATGGCTACACCTTC. This sequence encodes CASRPGTTDGYTF. The chain is built from TRBV12-3 or TRBV12-4 and TRBJ1-2, with D perhaps matching TRBD1 (6 bases). This CDR3 has 13 residues. V shed 6 bases and J shed 6 bases, with 14 bases lying between them.

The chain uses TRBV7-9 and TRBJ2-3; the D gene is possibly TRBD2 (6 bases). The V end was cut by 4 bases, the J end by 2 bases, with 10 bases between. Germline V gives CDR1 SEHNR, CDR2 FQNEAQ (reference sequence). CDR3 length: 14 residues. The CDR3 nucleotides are TGTGCCAGCAGCTCGGGGGTTTTCACAGATACGCAGTATTTT. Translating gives CASSSGVFTDTQYF.

The CDR3 here is CASSKVHRIDSNQPQHF. CDR3 nucleotides: TGTGCCAGCAGCAAAGTACACCGAATCGATAGCAATCAGCCCCAGCATTTT. The chain is built from TRBV21-1 and TRBJ1-5. TRBV21-1 is recorded as a pseudogene. CDR3 size: 17 residues.

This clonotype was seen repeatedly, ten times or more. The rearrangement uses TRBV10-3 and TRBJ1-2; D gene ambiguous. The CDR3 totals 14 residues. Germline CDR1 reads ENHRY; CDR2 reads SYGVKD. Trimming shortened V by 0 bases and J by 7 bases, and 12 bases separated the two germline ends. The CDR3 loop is CAISESITDAGYTF. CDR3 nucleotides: TGTGCCATCAGTGAGTCGATTACCGACGCTGGCTACACCTTC.

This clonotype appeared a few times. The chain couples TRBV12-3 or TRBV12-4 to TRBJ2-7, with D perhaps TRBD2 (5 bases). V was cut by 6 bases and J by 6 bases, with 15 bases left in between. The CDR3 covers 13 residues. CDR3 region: CASSPGGGREQYF. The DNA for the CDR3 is TGTGCCAGCAGCCCCGGAGGAGGTCGCGAGCAGTACTTC.

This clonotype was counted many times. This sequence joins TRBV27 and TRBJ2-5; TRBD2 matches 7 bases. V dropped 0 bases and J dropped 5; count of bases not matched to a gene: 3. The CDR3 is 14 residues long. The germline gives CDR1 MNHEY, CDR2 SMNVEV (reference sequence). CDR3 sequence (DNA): TGTGCCAGCAGTTTATCTCGCGGGAGCGAGACCCAGTACTTC. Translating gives CASSLSRGSETQYF.

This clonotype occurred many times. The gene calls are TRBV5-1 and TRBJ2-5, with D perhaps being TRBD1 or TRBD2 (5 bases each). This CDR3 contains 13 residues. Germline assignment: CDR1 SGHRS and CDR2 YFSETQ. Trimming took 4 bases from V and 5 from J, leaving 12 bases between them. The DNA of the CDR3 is TGCGCCAGCAGCCCCGGGACGGTTGAGACCCAGTACTTC. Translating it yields CASSPGTVETQYF.

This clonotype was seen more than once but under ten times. The CDR3 DNA is TGTGCCAGCAGTTACAGGTCGGGACAGGGTTCTTCCGAGCAGTACTTC. Its protein is CASSYRSGQGSSEQYF. This rearrangement joins TRBV6-5 to TRBJ2-7, with TRBD1 identical over 9 bases. Germline V gene sequence: CDR1 MNHEY, CDR2 SVGAGI. With V trimmed by 2 bases and J by 6 bases, 11 bases remained unmatched. The CDR3 sequence is 16 residues long.

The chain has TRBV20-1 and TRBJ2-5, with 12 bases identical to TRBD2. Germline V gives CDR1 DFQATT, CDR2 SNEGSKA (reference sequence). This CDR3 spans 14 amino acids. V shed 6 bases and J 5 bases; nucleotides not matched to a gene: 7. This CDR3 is CSATSGGRMETQYF. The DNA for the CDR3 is TGCAGTGCGACTAGCGGGGGCCGGATGGAGACCCAGTACTTC.

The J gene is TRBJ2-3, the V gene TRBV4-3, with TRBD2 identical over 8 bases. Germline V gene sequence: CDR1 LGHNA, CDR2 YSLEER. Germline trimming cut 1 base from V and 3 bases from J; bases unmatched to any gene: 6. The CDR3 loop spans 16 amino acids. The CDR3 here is CASSQGLAIRTDTQYF. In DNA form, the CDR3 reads TGCGCCAGCAGCCAAGGACTAGCGATTCGAACAGATACGCAGTATTTT.

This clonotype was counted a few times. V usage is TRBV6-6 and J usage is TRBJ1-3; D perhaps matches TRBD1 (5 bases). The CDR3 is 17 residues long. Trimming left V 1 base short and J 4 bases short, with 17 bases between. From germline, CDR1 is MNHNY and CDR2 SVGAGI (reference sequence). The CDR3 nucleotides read TGTGCCAGCAGTTACTTAACCCTGAGGGGTACCGGAAACACCATATATTTT. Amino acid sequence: CASSYLTLRGTGNTIYF.

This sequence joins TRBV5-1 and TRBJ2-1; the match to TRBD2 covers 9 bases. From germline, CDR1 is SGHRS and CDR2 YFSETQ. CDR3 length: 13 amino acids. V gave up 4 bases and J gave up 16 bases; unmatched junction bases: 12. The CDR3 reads CASSVTTSGAQFF. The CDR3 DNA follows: TGCGCCAGCAGCGTTACGACTAGCGGAGCCCAATTCTTC.

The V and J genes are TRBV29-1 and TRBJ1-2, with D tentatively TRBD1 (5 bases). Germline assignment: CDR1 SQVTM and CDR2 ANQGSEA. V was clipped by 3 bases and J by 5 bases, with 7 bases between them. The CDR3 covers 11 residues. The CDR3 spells CSVDGGYGYTF. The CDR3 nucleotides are TGCAGCGTTGATGGGGGATATGGCTACACCTTC.

DNA for the CDR3: TGTGCCAGCAGCTTTTGGGGGGGCGATGAGCAGTTCTTC. Translating gives CASSFWGGDEQFF. The gene calls are TRBV7-2 and TRBJ2-1; D is perhaps TRBD2 (7 bases). CDR1 is SGHTA, CDR2 FQGNSA, per germline. CDR3 size: 13 residues. Between the trimmed V and J ends, which lost 3 bases and 8 bases, there was a span of 11 bases.

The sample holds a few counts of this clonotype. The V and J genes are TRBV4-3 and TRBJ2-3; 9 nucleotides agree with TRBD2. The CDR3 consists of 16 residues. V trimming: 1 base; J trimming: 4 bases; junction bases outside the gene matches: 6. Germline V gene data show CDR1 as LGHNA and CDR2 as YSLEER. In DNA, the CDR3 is TGCGCCAGCAGCCAAGTGGGTAGCGGGAGTCCAGATACGCAGTATTTT. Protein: CASSQVGSGSPDTQYF.

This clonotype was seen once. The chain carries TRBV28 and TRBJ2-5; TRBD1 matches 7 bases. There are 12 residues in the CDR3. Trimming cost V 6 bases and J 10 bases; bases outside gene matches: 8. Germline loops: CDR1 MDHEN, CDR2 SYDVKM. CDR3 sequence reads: CASSLDRQGQYF. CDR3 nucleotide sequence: TGTGCCAGCAGCCTTGATCGACAGGGCCAGTACTTC.

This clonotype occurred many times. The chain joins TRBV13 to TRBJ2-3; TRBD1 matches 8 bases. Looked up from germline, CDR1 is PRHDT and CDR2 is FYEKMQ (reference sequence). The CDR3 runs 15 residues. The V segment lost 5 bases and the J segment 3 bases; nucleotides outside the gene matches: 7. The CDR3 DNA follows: TGTGCCAGCAGCCCAGGGGGCGCGGGAACAGATACGCAGTATTTT. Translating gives CASSPGGAGTDTQYF. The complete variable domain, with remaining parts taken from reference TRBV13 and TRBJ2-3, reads AAGVIQSPRHLIKEKRETATLKCYPIPRHDTVYWYQQGPGQDPQFLISFYEKMQSDKGSIPDRFSAQQFSDYHSELNMSSLELGDSALYFCASSPGGAGTDTQYFGPGTRLTVL.

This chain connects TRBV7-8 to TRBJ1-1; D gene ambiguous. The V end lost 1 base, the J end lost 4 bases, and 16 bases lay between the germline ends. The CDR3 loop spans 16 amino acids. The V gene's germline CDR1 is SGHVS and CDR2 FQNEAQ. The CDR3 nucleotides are TGTGCCAGCAGCTTAGTTATAGGCCGGGCCTTCACTGAAGCTTTCTTT. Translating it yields CASSLVIGRAFTEAFF.

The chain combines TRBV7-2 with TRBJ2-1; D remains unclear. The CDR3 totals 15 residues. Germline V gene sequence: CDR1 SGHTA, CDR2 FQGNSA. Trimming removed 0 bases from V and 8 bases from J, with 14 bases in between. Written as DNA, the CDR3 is TGTGCCAGCAGCTTAGCGGGCCTCGGGTTCGATGAGCAGTTCTTC. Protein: CASSLAGLGFDEQFF.

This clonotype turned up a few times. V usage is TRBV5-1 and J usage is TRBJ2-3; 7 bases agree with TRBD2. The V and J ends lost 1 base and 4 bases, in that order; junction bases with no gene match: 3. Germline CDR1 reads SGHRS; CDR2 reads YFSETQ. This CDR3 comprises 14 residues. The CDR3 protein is CASSLKGGADTQYF. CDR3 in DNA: TGCGCCAGCAGCTTGAAGGGAGGGGCAGATACGCAGTATTTT.

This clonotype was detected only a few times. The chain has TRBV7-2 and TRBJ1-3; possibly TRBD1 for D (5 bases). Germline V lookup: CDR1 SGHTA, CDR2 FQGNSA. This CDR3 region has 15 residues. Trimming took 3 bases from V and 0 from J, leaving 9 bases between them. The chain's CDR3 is CASSFGAGSGNTIYF. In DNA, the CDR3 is TGTGCCAGCAGCTTTGGGGCAGGCTCTGGAAACACCATATATTTT.

The CDR3 region is CSVPGRGQYEKLFF. The CDR3, as DNA: TGCAGCGTCCCTGGGCGGGGGCAGTATGAAAAACTGTTTTTT. The genes are TRBV29-1 and TRBJ1-4; D is possibly TRBD1 (6 bases). CDR1 is SQVTM, CDR2 ANQGSEA, per germline. The CDR3 totals 14 residues. Trimming took off 6 bases at V and 6 bases at J, with 17 bases between the two ends. Drawing the rest from reference TRBV29-1 and TRBJ1-4, the complete variable domain is SAVISQKPSRDICQRGTSLTIQCQVDSQVTMMFWYRQQPGQSLTLIATANQGSEATYESGFVIDKFPISRPNLTFSTLTVSNMSPEDSSIYLCSVPGRGQYEKLFFGSGTQLSVL.

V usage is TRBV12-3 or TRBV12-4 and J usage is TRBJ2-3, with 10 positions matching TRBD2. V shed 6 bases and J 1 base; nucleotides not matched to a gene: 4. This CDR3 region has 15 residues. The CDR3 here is CASRFSGGRTDTQYF. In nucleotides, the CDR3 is TGTGCCAGCAGGTTTAGCGGGGGGCGCACAGATACGCAGTATTTT.

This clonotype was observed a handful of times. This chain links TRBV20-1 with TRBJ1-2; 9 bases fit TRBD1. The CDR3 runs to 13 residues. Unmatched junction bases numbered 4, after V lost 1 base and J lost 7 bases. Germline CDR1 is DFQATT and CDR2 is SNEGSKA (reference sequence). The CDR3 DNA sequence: TGCAGTGCTAGAGGGGACAGGGAAGCTGGCTACACCTTC. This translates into CSARGDREAGYTF.